This TCR beta chain stems from a study of T cells after posttransplantation cyclophosphamide (dated by TCRdb to about 2016). For the wider study: The study tracked T cell repertoire reconstitution by TRB sequencing after myeloablative bone marrow transplantation using posttransplantation cyclophosphamide as GVHD prophylaxis. Samples from about 35 PTCy-treated patients, along with samples from 15 to 20 of their related bone marrow donors, underwent antigen receptor sequencing. Because TRA and TRB clonality correlated tightly in about 10 samples, later TCR analyses were limited to TRB. TRB sequencing was also done on up to about 3 additional blood samples from 2 to 5.2 years after transplant in 3 patients, and on pretransplant blood from 4 patients. Blood from all 35 or so PTCy patients who had 1-year posttransplant specimens underwent TRB sequencing. Public TRB sequences were queried against a database of over 3,000 sequences associated with responses to pathogens, tumor antigens, self-antigens and alloantigens.

From the germline V gene, CDR1 is LGHNA and CDR2 is YNFKEQ. V sheds 0 bases and J sheds 6 bases, leaving 9 bases between their ends. The CDR3 has 15 amino acids, counting the end cysteine and phenylalanine. The read is trimmed to its CDR3 DNA, 45 bases read in frame from base 1. TRB sequencing used genomic DNA with the immunoSEQ assay at survey resolution or the hsTCRB kit. The original pipeline was this. Initial read processing used immunoSEQ software, and repertoire analyses used the LymphoSeq R package. Clonality was calculated as 1 minus normalized Shannon entropy, and the Gini coefficient was also calculated for each TRB dataset. To infer phenotypes in unsorted samples, TRB sequences from sorted subsets of the recipient or donor were mapped onto unsorted samples from the same recipient. The table was pulled from immuneACCESS by TCRdb, which kept in-frame rearrangements only. Such tables lose some clones; where checked, under half of the loss comes from unresolved V genes, and the rest has no known cause. For V, J and clone size, that table is used; D and trimming come from the DNA. Across this sample there are 66,000 or so clones, with around 95% seen only once. The top ten hold around 3.1% of the sample.

Here is what the overall study found, with its caveats: Donor-recipient similarity was low at 1-2 months but increased during the first year, and donor CD8+ memory clones often dominated later blood repertoires. Across roughly 49 patients, TRB clonality was highly associated with recipient CMV seropositivity and CMV reactivation, and PTCy diversity was similar to diversity in CNI/methotrexate controls. The TRB repertoires of T cells infiltrating skin or the GI tract showed only limited overlap with the TRB repertoires found in blood.

For this clone: Its antigen remains unidentified. Base qualities were left out, and no much larger clone turns up one base away.

On the day of marrow donation, related bone marrow donors gave peripheral blood samples. Peripheral blood and bone marrow mononuclear cells were isolated by Ficoll-Hypaque density centrifugation and were cryopreserved. The TCR was taken from a woman in her 30s in good health and a related stem cell transplant donor. The V and J segments used are TRBV4-2 and TRBJ1-6; the D gene cannot be resolved reliably. The sequenced sample consisted of PBMCs. CDR3 reads: CASSQDRQINSPLHF. Read as DNA, the sequence is TGTGCCAGCAGCCAAGATAGGCAGATTAATTCACCCCTCCACTTT.